This is a list of T cell receptor beta chains from one sample in a study of T cells expressing NK-cell markers. TCRdb re-called the 5' RACE reads; one entry per CDR3 protein, DNA not given. The listing contains about 150,000 distinct CDR3 sequences. Material: blood T cells: a sorted CD56 or NKG2C T cell subset, CD4+ or CD8+ T cells, or bulk PBMC T cells (not recorded which). These receptors were obtained from a man between 18 and 35 years old in good health. The CDR3 runs from the conserved cysteine through the conserved F or W. The order of the fields is V gene, CDR3 length, J gene, CDR3 protein.

TRBV12-3/TRBV12-4	14	TRBJ2-1	CASSGTKGYNEQFF
TRBV20-1	11	TRBJ2-1	CSARVAGEQFF
TRBV23-1	14	TRBJ2-5	CALKRQTNQETQYF
TRBV29-1	15	TRBJ2-1	CSERDGTAVGLAEFF
TRBV3-1	16	TRBJ2-1	CASSQFSGPPRNEQFF
TRBV20-1	15	TRBJ1-2	CSAKLHRDRDYGYTF
TRBV30	12	TRBJ1-1	CAWRDQSPEAFF
TRBV27	13	TRBJ2-7	CASSWREPYEQYF
TRBV27	13	TRBJ1-2	CASSFRPPYGYTF
TRBV27	15	TRBJ2-1	CASTQGSGRAYEQFF
TRBV16	15	TRBJ2-7	CASSQSKGNPYEQYF
TRBV7-2	13	TRBJ1-1	CASRGQLNTEAFF
TRBV13	14	TRBJ2-3	CASSPSRSTDTQYF
TRBV12-3/TRBV12-4	15	TRBJ2-4	CASSFRRDGGNIQYF
TRBV12-3/TRBV12-4	15	TRBJ2-3	CASSLGTGSTDTQYF
TRBV7-9	14	TRBJ2-4	CASSLDLDKNIQYF
TRBV7-9	14	TRBJ1-2	CASSPVAANYGYTF
TRBV12-3/TRBV12-4	15	TRBJ1-5	CASRAGGWGNQPQHF
TRBV6-4	14	TRBJ1-1	CASSATGANTEAFF
TRBV10-3	16	TRBJ2-6	CAISDTRASGANVLTF
TRBV11-2	16	TRBJ2-5	CASSSRLAGVEETQYF
TRBV25-1	11	TRBJ1-3	CASRGGNTIYF
TRBV30	14	TRBJ2-5	CAWSGGESRETQYF
TRBV9	14	TRBJ2-3	CASSGPGTTDTQYF
TRBV6-1	16	TRBJ2-1	CASSADPSRDYNEQFF
TRBV19	16	TRBJ2-2	CASSTPRQDNTGELFF
TRBV25-1	12	TRBJ2-1	CGSSGPYNEQFF
TRBV11-2	16	TRBJ2-1	CASSRTRLVSYNEQFF
TRBV20-1	14	TRBJ1-5	CSASEGAPRQPQHF
TRBV11-2	14	TRBJ2-1	CASRTSGGHNEQFF
TRBV27	15	TRBJ2-5	CASSPSDREVETQYF
TRBV11-2	15	TRBJ2-4	CASSGHRGLKNIQYF
TRBV12-3/TRBV12-4	20	TRBJ2-5	CASRGINLRTSGTHQETQYF
TRBV6-4	13	TRBJ2-1	CASSDAGPNEQFF
TRBV5-1	13	TRBJ2-7	CASSWEDSYEQYF
TRBV7-9	14	TRBJ1-1	CASSLEAATPEAFF
TRBV4-2	14	TRBJ2-2	CASSPPPDNGELFF
TRBV7-9	15	TRBJ2-1	CASTRRDSLYNEQFF
TRBV6-2/TRBV6-3	17	TRBJ2-2	CASSYWEWDYDTGELFF
TRBV11-2	16	TRBJ2-1	CASNLGVGTSIYEQFF
TRBV27	12	TRBJ2-7	CASRSSSYEQYF
TRBV5-1	20	TRBJ2-3	CASSTQPGLALQPELDTQYF
TRBV19	16	TRBJ2-4	CARWASGRRSKNIQYF
TRBV4-1	15	TRBJ2-3	CASSPYQDSTDTQYF
TRBV7-8	17	TRBJ2-2	CASSPNKGGANTGELFF
TRBV6-5	17	TRBJ2-2	CASSYRVAGGTVGELFF